This TCR beta chain is from a study of blood T cell repertoires in COVID-19. Study in general: Sample material is recorded as cDNA or gDNA derived from T cells, B-cell-depleted T cells, or PBMCs.

J was trimmed by 7 bases and V by 4 bases; bases with no gene match: 10. The CDR3 runs 15 residues. Germline V gene data show CDR1 as SGHRS and CDR2 as YFSETQ. Authors' methods: The authors estimated nucleated cell counts from reference gene primer amplification. Using immunoSEQ multiplex PCR, the repertoire was profiled, and TCRdb retains in-frame clones only, with some absent. The V and J calls and clone size are taken from that table; D and trimming were inferred from the DNA. The sample lists fewer than 60,000 clones, approximately 88% occurring once. Sequencing input: peripheral blood. The chain uses TRBV5-1 and TRBJ2-1, with 8 bases that match TRBD2. The TCR sequence derives from a man aged 30 to 39 with COVID-19, enrolled during active disease. The CDR3 sequence: CASSPMREVLNEQFF. CDR3 in DNA: TGCGCCAGCAGCCCCATGCGGGAGGTGTTGAATGAGCAGTTCTTC.